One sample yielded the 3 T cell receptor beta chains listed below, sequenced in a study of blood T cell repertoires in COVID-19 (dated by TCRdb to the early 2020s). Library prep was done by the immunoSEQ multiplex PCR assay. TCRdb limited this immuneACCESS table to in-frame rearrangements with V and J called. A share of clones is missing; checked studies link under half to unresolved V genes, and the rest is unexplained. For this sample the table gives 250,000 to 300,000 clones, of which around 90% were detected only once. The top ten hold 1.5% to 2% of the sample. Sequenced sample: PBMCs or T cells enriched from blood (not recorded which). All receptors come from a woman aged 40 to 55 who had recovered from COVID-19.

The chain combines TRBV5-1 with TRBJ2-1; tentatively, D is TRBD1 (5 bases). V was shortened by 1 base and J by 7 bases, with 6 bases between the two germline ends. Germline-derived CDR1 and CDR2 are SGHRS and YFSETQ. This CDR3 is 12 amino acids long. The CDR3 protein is CASSLPGNEQFF. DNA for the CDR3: TGCGCCAGCAGCTTGCCAGGGAATGAGCAGTTCTTC.

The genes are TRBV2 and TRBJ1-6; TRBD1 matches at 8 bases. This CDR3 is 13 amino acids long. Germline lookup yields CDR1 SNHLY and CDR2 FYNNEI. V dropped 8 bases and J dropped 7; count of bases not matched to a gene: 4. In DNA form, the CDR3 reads TGTGCCAGCGCAGGACAGGGCAATTCACCCCTCCACTTT. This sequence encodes CASAGQGNSPLHF.

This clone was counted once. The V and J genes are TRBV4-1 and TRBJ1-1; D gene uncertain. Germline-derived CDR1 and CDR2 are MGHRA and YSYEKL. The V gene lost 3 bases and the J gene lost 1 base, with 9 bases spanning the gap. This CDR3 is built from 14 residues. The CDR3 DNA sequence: TGCGCCAGCAGCCAGAGAGGCTCGAACACTGAAGCTTTCTTT. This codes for CASSQRGSNTEAFF.